This record covers a single T cell receptor beta chain. Data came from immunoSEQ multiplex PCR; TCRdb stores just in-frame clones and leaves some out. Among under 55,000 clones listed, more than 70% were seen once. This specimen belongs to a study of PD-L1 blockade in urothelial cancer. Documented time point: pretreatment peripheral blood. J gave up 7 bases and V 3 bases, and 18 bases lay outside the gene matches. CDR3 size: 20 residues. The V gene's germline CDR1 is MNHEY and CDR2 SMNVEV (reference sequence). V gene TRBV27 combines with J gene TRBJ2-7; 16 nucleotides agree with TRBD2. The starting material was PBMCs, obtained around atezolizumab (anti-PD-L1) treatment. The sequence was collected from a donor aged 40 or older with urothelial cancer. CDR3 sequence reads: CASSFTSPAGLAGGPGEQYF. DNA for the CDR3: TGTGCCAGCAGTTTCACTAGCCCAGCGGGACTAGCGGGAGGGCCGGGGGAGCAGTACTTC.